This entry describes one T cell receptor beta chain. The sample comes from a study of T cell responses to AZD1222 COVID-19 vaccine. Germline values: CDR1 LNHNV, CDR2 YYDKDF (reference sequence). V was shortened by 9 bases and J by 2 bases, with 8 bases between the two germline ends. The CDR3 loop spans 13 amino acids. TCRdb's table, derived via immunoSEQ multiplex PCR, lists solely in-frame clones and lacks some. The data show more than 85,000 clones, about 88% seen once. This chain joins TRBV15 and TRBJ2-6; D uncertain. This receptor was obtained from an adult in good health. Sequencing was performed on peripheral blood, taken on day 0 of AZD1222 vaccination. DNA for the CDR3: TGTGCCACGATGGTCGCTGGGGCCAACGTCCTGACTTTC. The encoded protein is CATMVAGANVLTF. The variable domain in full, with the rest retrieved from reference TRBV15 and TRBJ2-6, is DAMVIQNPRYQVTQFGKPVTLSCSQTLNHNVMYWYQQKSSQAPKLLFHYYDKDFNNEADTPDNFQSRRPNTSFCFLDIRSPGLGDTAMYLCATMVAGANVLTFGAGSRLTVL.